This passage covers 28 T cell receptor beta chains from one sample sequenced in a study of shared clonotypes between healthy human individuals (dated by TCRdb to 2019 to 2021). The method behind the library was the immunoSEQ multiplex PCR assay. In TCRdb, the immuneACCESS table is reduced to in-frame sequences with V and J assigned. These tables do not hold every clone; where another copy was compared, an unresolved V gene accounts for under half, and the others remain unexplained. Within this sample are approximately 700,000 clones, with around 78% of them counted one time only. The ten largest account for roughly 2% of the sample. Sequencing was carried out using memory CD4+ T cells sorted from blood. According to the study, the label for this sample's cell subset or site signals: CD45RA-negative fraction. The receptors shown here come from a woman under 40 in good health.

The chain employs TRBV7-8 and TRBJ1-1; possible D gene TRBD1, 5 bases. The CDR3 is made up of 15 amino acids. Germline values: CDR1 SGHVS, CDR2 FQNEAQ. The V and J ends lost 1 base and 6 bases respectively, with 15 bases between them. CDR3 protein: CASSLVRGFSAEAFF. CDR3 sequence (DNA): TGTGCCAGCAGCTTAGTGAGGGGTTTTTCGGCTGAAGCTTTCTTT.

This clone was found once. The chain has TRBV5-6 and TRBJ2-3; D is uncertain. V gave up 0 bases and J gave up 9 bases, with 11 bases separating them. There are 13 residues in the CDR3. Germline lookup yields CDR1 SGHDT and CDR2 YYEEEE. This chain's CDR3 is CASSLEVSATQYF. For the CDR3, the DNA is TGTGCCAGCAGCTTGGAGGTGTCAGCAACGCAGTATTTT.

The J gene is TRBJ1-1, the V gene TRBV9, with no clear D. Trimming removed 0 bases from V and 1 base from J, with 19 bases in between. The CDR3 sequence is 18 residues long. CDR1 is SGDLS and CDR2 is YYNGEE in the germline V gene. CDR3 sequence reads: CASSVGPDLNVKNTEAFF. The CDR3 nucleotides read TGTGCCAGCAGCGTAGGACCTGACCTGAACGTGAAGAACACTGAAGCTTTCTTT.

This chain joins TRBV19 and TRBJ1-5; TRBD1 is a possible D gene (5 bases). Germline V CDR1 and CDR2: LNHDA, SQIVND (reference sequence). Trimming shortened V by 3 bases and J by 1 base, and 13 bases separated the two germline ends. The CDR3 has 16 amino acids. The CDR3 DNA reads as TGTGCCAGTAGTATTCTTGGGACCGCGAGCAATCAGCCCCAGCATTTT. Translated, it gives CASSILGTASNQPQHF. Full variable domain (outside the CDR3, taken from reference TRBV19 and TRBJ1-5): DGGITQSPKYLFRKEGQNVTLSCEQNLNHDAMYWYRQDPGQGLRLIYYSQIVNDFQKGDIAEGYSVSREKKESFPLTVTSAQKNPTAFYLCASSILGTASNQPQHFGDGTRLSIL.

Worth noting for this clone: Other DNA sequences from this sample encode an identical CDR3 as well. V usage is TRBV28 and J usage is TRBJ1-1, with no clear D. The CDR3 has 11 amino acids. Looked up from germline, CDR1 is MDHEN and CDR2 is SYDVKM. V gave up 5 bases and J gave up 8 bases, with 9 bases separating them. DNA for the CDR3: TGTGCCAGCAGTCGCCGACGAGAAGCTTTCTTT. This translates into CASSRRREAFF. Variable domain in full (rest from reference TRBV28 and TRBJ1-1): DVKVTQSSRYLVKRTGEKVFLECVQDMDHENMFWYRQDPGLGLRLIYFSYDVKMKEKGDIPEGYSVSREKKERFSLILESASTNQTSMYLCASSRRREAFFGQGTRLTVV.

The table lists this clone with a count of one. The V gene is TRBV6-1, the J gene TRBJ2-7, with D possibly being TRBD2 (6 bases). The CDR3 covers 13 residues. Germline lookup yields CDR1 MNHNS and CDR2 SASEGT. Trimming removed 6 bases from V and 3 bases from J, with 12 bases in between. The chain's CDR3 is CASRSGVGYEQYF. CDR3 bases: TGTGCCAGCAGGTCGGGAGTAGGCTACGAGCAGTACTTC.

This chain uses TRBV7-2 with TRBJ1-1; D remains unclear. V was shortened by 3 bases and J by 2 bases, with 10 bases between the two germline ends. Germline V gene data show CDR1 as SGHTA and CDR2 as FQGNSA. This CDR3 region has 14 residues. This CDR3 reads CASSLREANTEAFF. For the CDR3, the DNA is TGTGCCAGCAGCTTGAGGGAAGCTAACACTGAAGCTTTCTTT.

V usage is TRBV18 and J usage is TRBJ2-7; TRBD2 agrees at 12 bases. This CDR3 contains 16 residues. Germline lookup yields CDR1 KGHSH and CDR2 LQKENI. After removal of 1 base from V and 6 bases from J, the junction contained 7 bases not matched to a gene. The CDR3 sequence is CASSPRKTSGRGEQYF. In nucleotides, the CDR3 is TGTGCCAGCTCACCACGGAAGACTAGCGGGAGAGGCGAGCAGTACTTC.

V is TRBV28 and J is TRBJ2-7; 10 bases align to TRBD2. The CDR3 has 17 residues. The V segment lost 10 bases and the J segment 0 bases; nucleotides outside the gene matches: 15. CDR1 is MDHEN, CDR2 SYDVKM, per germline. CDR3 bases: TGTGCCACCTGGGGGACTAGCGCTCAAAGGAGCTCCTACGAGCAGTACTTC. It encodes CATWGTSAQRSSYEQYF.

This rearrangement joins TRBV6-1 to TRBJ1-5; possible D gene TRBD1, 5 bases. CDR3 size: 13 residues. CDR1 and CDR2 from the germline V gene are MNHNS and SASEGT. V lost 8 bases to trimming and J lost 5 bases, with 13 bases between them. CDR3 amino acids: CASLGHLDQPQHF. In DNA form, the CDR3 reads TGTGCCAGCCTAGGACACCTTGATCAGCCCCAGCATTTT.

This clone was picked up a small number of times. V and J are TRBV2 and TRBJ1-5; D is possibly TRBD1 (5 bases). Per the germline V gene, CDR1 is SNHLY and CDR2 is FYNNEI. This CDR3 spans 15 amino acids. The V gene lost 4 bases and the J gene lost 0 bases, with 10 bases spanning the gap. CDR3 nucleotide sequence: TGTGCCAGCAGTGCGTTCAGGGATAGCAATCAGCCCCAGCATTTT. Translation gives CASSAFRDSNQPQHF.

Of note for this clone: This sample also contains other DNA sequences that code for the same CDR3. The chain uses TRBV18 and TRBJ1-2; D is unclear. The CDR3 consists of 13 residues. Germline V gene sequence: CDR1 KGHSH, CDR2 LQKENI. The ends were cut back, 3 bases at V and 1 base at J, with 6 bases in the middle. The chain's CDR3 is CASSPEGNYGYTF. The CDR3 nucleotides read TGTGCCAGCTCACCCGAAGGTAACTATGGCTACACCTTC.

The CDR3: CASSPVPVENTEAFF. CDR3 nucleotides: TGCGCCAGCAGCCCGGTCCCGGTTGAGAACACTGAAGCTTTCTTT. The gene calls are TRBV4-1 and TRBJ1-1; D gene uncertain. The CDR3 has 15 amino acids. Trimming took 4 bases from V and 1 from J, leaving 13 bases between them. Germline values: CDR1 MGHRA, CDR2 YSYEKL.

V is TRBV11-2 and J is TRBJ2-2; D is undetermined. Germline CDR1 is SGHAT and CDR2 is FQNNGV. CDR3 length: 15 amino acids. V dropped 1 base and J dropped 8 bases, with 14 bases sitting between them. Here the CDR3 reads CASSLGVGRGGELFF. The CDR3 DNA reads TGTGCCAGCAGCTTAGGGGTAGGCCGAGGAGGGGAGCTGTTTTTT. Full variable domain (rest looked up from reference TRBV11-2 and TRBJ2-2): EAGVAQSPRYKIIEKRQSVAFWCNPISGHATLYWYQQILGQGPKLLIQFQNNGVVDDSQLPKDRFSAERLKGVDSTLKIQPAKLEDSAVYLCASSLGVGRGGELFFGEGSRLTVL.

This chain joins TRBV4-2 and TRBJ2-7; the match to TRBD1 covers 9 bases. V gave up 4 bases and J gave up 2 bases; unmatched junction bases: 3. The germline CDR1 and CDR2 sequences are LGHNA and YNFKEQ. The CDR3 spans 14 residues. CDR3 amino acids: CASSPGTGTYEQYF. As DNA, the CDR3 is TGTGCCAGCAGCCCTGGGACAGGGACCTACGAGCAGTACTTC.

This chain links TRBV9 with TRBJ2-1; perhaps TRBD2 as D (6 bases). The CDR3 runs to 16 residues. Trimming left V 3 bases short and J 4 bases short, with 17 bases between. The germline V gene has CDR1 SGDLS and CDR2 YYNGEE. The CDR3 region has the DNA TGTGCCAGCAGCGCACTTTGGGGGGACTCATACAATGAGCAGTTCTTC. Its translation is CASSALWGDSYNEQFF.

In regard to this clone: The same CDR3 is also encoded by other DNA sequences in this sample. Written as DNA, the CDR3 is TGCGCCAGCAGCTTGGCCCTAGCGGGAGGGGTAGAGACCCAGTACTTC. Translation gives CASSLALAGGVETQYF. The chain has TRBV5-1 and TRBJ2-5; 12 nucleotides match TRBD2. Germline V gene lookup returns CDR1 SGHRS and CDR2 YFSETQ. The junction had 4 bases not matched to a gene; V was cut back by 0 bases and J by 4 bases. The CDR3 has 16 amino acids.

The CDR3 sequence is CASSQSHMGAGHNEQFF. The CDR3 bases are TGTGCCAGTAGCCAAAGCCACATGGGCGCAGGGCACAATGAGCAGTTCTTC. The V and J genes are TRBV19 and TRBJ2-1, with a weak D call TRBD1 (5 bases). Germline V gives CDR1 LNHDA, CDR2 SQIVND (reference sequence). The V gene lost 6 bases and the J gene lost 5 bases, with 23 bases spanning the gap. CDR3 size: 17 residues.

V and J are TRBV28 and TRBJ1-5; TRBD1 matches at 10 bases. After removal of 5 bases from V and 9 bases from J, the junction contained 13 bases not matched to a gene. The CDR3 covers 16 residues. The germline gives CDR1 MDHEN, CDR2 SYDVKM. In DNA form, the CDR3 reads TGTGCCAGCAGTCTTCCCGGGACAGGGGCGCTTCGGCCCCAGCATTTT. As protein: CASSLPGTGALRPQHF.

The chain joins TRBV15 to TRBJ2-2; D gene unclear. The CDR3 has 14 amino acids. Germline values: CDR1 LNHNV, CDR2 YYDKDF (reference sequence). V dropped 2 bases and J dropped 4 bases, with 8 bases sitting between them. The CDR3 reads CATSRQVLTGELFF. CDR3 in DNA: TGTGCCACCAGCAGACAGGTCCTCACCGGGGAGCTGTTTTTT. Supplemented by reference TRBV15 and TRBJ2-2, the full variable domain reads DAMVIQNPRYQVTQFGKPVTLSCSQTLNHNVMYWYQQKSSQAPKLLFHYYDKDFNNEADTPDNFQSRRPNTSFCFLDIRSPGLGDTAMYLCATSRQVLTGELFFGEGSRLTVL.

This chain uses TRBV16 with TRBJ2-1, with 11 bases aligning to TRBD1. The trim removed 1 base at V and 6 bases at J, leaving 2 bases unmatched. Germline CDR1 and CDR2: KGHSY and FQNENV. The CDR3 totals 15 residues. The CDR3 reads CASSQFGTGGNEQFF. CDR3 bases: TGTGCCAGCAGCCAATTCGGGACAGGGGGCAATGAGCAGTTCTTC. Complete variable domain (other parts from reference TRBV16 and TRBJ2-1): GEEVAQTPKHLVRGEGQKAKLYCAPIKGHSYVFWYQQVLKNEFKFLISFQNENVFDETGMPKERFSAKCLPNSPCSLEIQATKLEDSAVYFCASSQFGTGGNEQFFGPGTRLTVL.

The chain links TRBV28 to TRBJ2-3, with D perhaps matching TRBD2 (6 bases). Trimming pared 4 bases from V and 3 bases from J, leaving 14 bases between. Germline V gives CDR1 MDHEN, CDR2 SYDVKM. The CDR3 has 15 residues. CDR3 in amino acids: CASSSPGRTTDTQYF. The DNA for the CDR3 is TGTGCCAGCAGTTCCCCCGGGAGAACGACAGATACGCAGTATTTT.

This sequence joins TRBV19 and TRBJ1-1; D is unresolved. In germline, CDR1 is LNHDA, CDR2 SQIVND (reference sequence). This CDR3 contains 14 residues. V was cut by 1 base and J by 2 bases, with 8 bases left in between. The CDR3 DNA reads as TGTGCCAGTAGTATAGGGGTTCTTAACACTGAAGCTTTCTTT. This encodes CASSIGVLNTEAFF.

This chain joins TRBV28 and TRBJ1-1; 8 nucleotides agree with TRBD1. The germline V gene encodes CDR1 MDHEN and CDR2 SYDVKM. Losses at the gene ends were 4 bases for V and 10 bases for J; bases not matched to a gene: 20. The CDR3 extends over 17 amino acids. The CDR3 bases are TGTGCCAGCAGTTCGCACGCCGGGACAGGCAGGGTTGCGTCAGCTTTCTTT. Amino acid sequence: CASSSHAGTGRVASAFF.

V gene TRBV15 combines with J gene TRBJ1-5; 8 nucleotides line up with TRBD1. Germline CDR1 and CDR2: LNHNV and YYDKDF (reference sequence). The ends lost 0 bases at V and 1 base at J; junction bases unmatched: 5. The CDR3 covers 17 residues. CDR3 sequence reads: CATSRDRGLGSNQPQHF. CDR3 in DNA: TGTGCCACCAGCAGAGACAGGGGGCTGGGAAGCAATCAGCCCCAGCATTTT.

This chain connects TRBV5-1 to TRBJ2-2, with 10 positions matching TRBD1. J was trimmed by 2 bases and V by 3 bases; bases with no gene match: 1. The CDR3 has 15 residues. Per the germline V gene, CDR1 is SGHRS and CDR2 is YFSETQ. The DNA for the CDR3 is TGCGCCAGCAGCTGGACAGGGGGTAACACCGGGGAGCTGTTTTTT. Translation: CASSWTGGNTGELFF.

The sample holds a few counts of this clone. The rearrangement uses TRBV6-5 and TRBJ1-1, with 7 nucleotides matching TRBD1. Looked up from germline, CDR1 is MNHEY and CDR2 is SVGAGI. The length of the CDR3 is 15 residues. With V trimmed by 6 bases and J by 5 bases, 12 bases remained unmatched. The CDR3 region is CASRRTGGGGTEAFF. The DNA for the CDR3 is TGTGCCAGCAGGAGGACAGGAGGTGGGGGGACTGAAGCTTTCTTT.

This rearrangement joins TRBV7-3 to TRBJ2-5, with a tentative D call TRBD1 (5 bases). Germline CDR1 SGHTA, CDR2 FQGTGA. Trimming removed 2 bases from V and 3 bases from J, with 10 bases in between. CDR3 length: 14 residues. CDR3 bases: TGTGCCAGCAGCTTAGGTCAGGGAAAAGAGACCCAGTACTTC. This translates into CASSLGQGKETQYF. The variable domain in full, with the rest retrieved from reference TRBV7-3 and TRBJ2-5, is GAGVSQTPSNKVTEKGKYVELRCDPISGHTALYWYRQSLGQGPEFLIYFQGTGAADDSGLPNDRFFAVRPEGSVSTLKIQRTERGDSAVYLCASSLGQGKETQYFGPGTRLLVL.